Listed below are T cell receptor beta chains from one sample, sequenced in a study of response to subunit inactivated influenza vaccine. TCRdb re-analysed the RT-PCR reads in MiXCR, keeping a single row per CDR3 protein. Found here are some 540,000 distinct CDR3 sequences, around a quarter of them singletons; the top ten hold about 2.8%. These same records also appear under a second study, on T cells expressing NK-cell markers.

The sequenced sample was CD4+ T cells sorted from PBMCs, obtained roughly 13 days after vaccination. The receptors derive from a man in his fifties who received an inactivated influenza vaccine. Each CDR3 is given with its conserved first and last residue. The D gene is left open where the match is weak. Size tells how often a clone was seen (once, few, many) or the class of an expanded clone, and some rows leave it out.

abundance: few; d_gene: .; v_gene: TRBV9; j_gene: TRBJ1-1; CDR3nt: TGTGCCAGCAGCGTAGAAACGGGGCCAGCTTTCTTT; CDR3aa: CASSVETGPAFF
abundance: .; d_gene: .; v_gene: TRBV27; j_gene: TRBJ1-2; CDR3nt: TGTGCCAGCTCCGGCTATGGCTACACCTTC; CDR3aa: CASSGYGYTF
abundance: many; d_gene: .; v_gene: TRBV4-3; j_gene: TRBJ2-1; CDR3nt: TGCGCCAGCAGCCCAAGGGGCCCCCTGGGGAATGAGCAGTTCTTC; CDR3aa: CASSPRGPLGNEQFF
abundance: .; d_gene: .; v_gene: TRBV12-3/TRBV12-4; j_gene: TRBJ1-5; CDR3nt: TGTGCCAGCAGCCCTTCGGGGGGGATCAGCAATCAGCCCCAGCATTTT; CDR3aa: CASSPSGGISNQPQHF
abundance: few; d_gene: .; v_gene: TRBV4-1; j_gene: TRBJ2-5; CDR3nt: TGCGCCAGCAGCCAATTTGTGGGGGAGACCCAGTACTTC; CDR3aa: CASSQFVGETQYF
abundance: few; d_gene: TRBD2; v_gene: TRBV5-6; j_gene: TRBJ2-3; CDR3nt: TGTGCCAGCAGCTTAACTAGCGGGGGAGCCGGCACAGATACGCAGTATTTT; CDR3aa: CASSLTSGGAGTDTQYF
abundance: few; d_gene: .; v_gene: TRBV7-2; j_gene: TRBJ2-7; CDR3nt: TGTGCCAGCAGTCCCCGCCCGGGGGATACCTACGAGCAGTACTTC; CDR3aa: CASSPRPGDTYEQYF
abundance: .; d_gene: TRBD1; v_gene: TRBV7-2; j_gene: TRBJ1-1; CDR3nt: TGTGCCAGCAGCCCGCAGGGGGGGAAAACTGAAGCTTTCTTT; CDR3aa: CASSPQGGKTEAFF
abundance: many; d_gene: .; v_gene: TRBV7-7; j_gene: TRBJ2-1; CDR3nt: TGTGCCAGCAGCCTAGGGCATCTAGTTTCCTACAATGAGCAGTTCTTC; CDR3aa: CASSLGHLVSYNEQFF
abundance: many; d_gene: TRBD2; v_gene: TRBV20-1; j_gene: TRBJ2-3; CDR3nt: TGCAGTGCCCTGACGGGACTAGCGGGCGGGGGGAGCACAGATACGCAGTATTTT; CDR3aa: CSALTGLAGGGSTDTQYF
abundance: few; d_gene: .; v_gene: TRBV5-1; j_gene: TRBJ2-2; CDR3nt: TGCGCCAGCAGCTTGGCAACAGAGACCGGGGAGCTGTTTTTT; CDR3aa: CASSLATETGELFF
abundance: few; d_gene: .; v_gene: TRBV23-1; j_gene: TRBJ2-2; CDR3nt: TGCGCCAGCATCCACAATTCAGACAGGATCAGCACCGGGGAGCTGTTTTTT; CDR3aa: CASIHNSDRISTGELFF
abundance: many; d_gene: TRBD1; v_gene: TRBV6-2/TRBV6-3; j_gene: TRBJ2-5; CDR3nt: TGTGCCAGCACCACTGACAGGGTACCTCAAGAGACCCAGTACTTC; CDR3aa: CASTTDRVPQETQYF